The rows below give T cell receptor beta chains drawn from one sample of a study of blood T cell repertoires in COVID-19. The method was immunoSEQ multiplex PCR; TCRdb's version includes in-frame clones alone and lacks a portion of them. The data hold tens of thousands of clones, with about 88% observed a single time. Material: peripheral blood. The receptors shown here come from a man aged 60 to 69 with active COVID-19. CDR3s include the opening cysteine and the closing phenylalanine or tryptophan.

TRBV5-6	TRBJ2-7	CASSLGPGEQYF
TRBV2	TRBJ2-1	CASGSTSGRNNEQFF
TRBV7-9	TRBJ2-5	CASSLVAGGETQYF
TRBV29-1	TRBJ1-2	CSVADRSYTF
TRBV20-1	TRBJ2-3	CSARGRDTQYF
TRBV7-2	TRBJ1-1	CASSLLQGAMAEAFF
TRBV6-5	TRBJ2-1	CASSYSRALYNEQFF
TRBV24-1	TRBJ2-2	CATNDRDTGELFF
TRBV5-4	TRBJ2-3	CASSLPPGANTDTQYF
TRBV5-1	TRBJ2-1	CASSLRGAGVSYNEQFF
TRBV5-4	TRBJ1-4	CASSGTGGGREKLFF
TRBV27	TRBJ2-3	CASSLKATGSQYF
TRBV5-1	TRBJ2-7	CASSLTSEAHYEQYF
TRBV29-1	TRBJ2-3	CSVDGTGVGTDTQYF
TRBV7-6	TRBJ2-7	CASSSEGAKLTSYEQYF
TRBV4-3	TRBJ1-2	CASSPGDSYDYGYTF
TRBV6-6	TRBJ1-1	CASIKTEEAFF
TRBV24-1	TRBJ1-2	CATSVDRGGGYTF
TRBV7-2	TRBJ1-5	CASSLGQGDNQPQHF
TRBV25-1	TRBJ1-5	CASSVDGANQPQHF
TRBV5-1	TRBJ2-7	CASKAGTGPYEQYF
TRBV20-1	TRBJ1-3	CSASTVVSGNTIYF
TRBV29-1	TRBJ2-7	CSVEGNRNEQYF
TRBV2	TRBJ2-7	CASSDSGQGVHEQYF
TRBV29-1	TRBJ1-2	CSVGWTSDTF
TRBV9	TRBJ2-1	CASSADGGSYNEQFF
TRBV5-4	TRBJ2-2	CASSPGTSGTTNTGELFF
TRBV19	TRBJ1-1	CASSQGRGDTEAFF
TRBV9	TRBJ2-1	CASSTHRGEQFF
TRBV2	TRBJ1-1	CASRARGLNTEAFF
TRBV7-2	TRBJ2-7	CASTLKHLLYEQYF
TRBV5-1	TRBJ1-2	CASSLSGIGYGYTF
TRBV21-1	TRBJ2-1	CASSNLFQRLDYNEQFF